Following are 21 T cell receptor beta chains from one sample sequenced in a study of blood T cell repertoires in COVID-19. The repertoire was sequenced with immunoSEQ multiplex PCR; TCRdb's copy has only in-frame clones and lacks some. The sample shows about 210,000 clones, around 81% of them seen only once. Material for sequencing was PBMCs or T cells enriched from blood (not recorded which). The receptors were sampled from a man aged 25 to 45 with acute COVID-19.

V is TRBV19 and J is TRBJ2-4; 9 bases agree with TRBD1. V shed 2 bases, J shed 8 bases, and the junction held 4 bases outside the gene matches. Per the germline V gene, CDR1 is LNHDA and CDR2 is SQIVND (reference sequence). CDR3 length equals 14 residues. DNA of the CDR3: TGTGCCAGTAGTATAACAGGGGGCTCGGACATTCAGTACTTC. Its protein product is CASSITGGSDIQYF. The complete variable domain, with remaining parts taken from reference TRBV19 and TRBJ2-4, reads DGGITQSPKYLFRKEGQNVTLSCEQNLNHDAMYWYRQDPGQGLRLIYYSQIVNDFQKGDIAEGYSVSREKKESFPLTVTSAQKNPTAFYLCASSITGGSDIQYFGAGTRLSVL.

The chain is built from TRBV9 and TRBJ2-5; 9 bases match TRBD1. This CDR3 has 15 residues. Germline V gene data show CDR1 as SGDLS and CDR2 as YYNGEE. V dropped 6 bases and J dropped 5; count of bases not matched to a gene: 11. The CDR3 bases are TGTGCCAGCACCCTCTCAGGGACAGGGAGGGAGACCCAGTACTTC. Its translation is CASTLSGTGRETQYF. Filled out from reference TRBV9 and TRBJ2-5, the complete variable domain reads DSGVTQTPKHLITATGQRVTLRCSPRSGDLSVYWYQQSLDQGLQFLIQYYNGEERAKGNILERFSAQQFPDLHSELNLSSLELGDSALYFCASTLSGTGRETQYFGPGTRLLVL.

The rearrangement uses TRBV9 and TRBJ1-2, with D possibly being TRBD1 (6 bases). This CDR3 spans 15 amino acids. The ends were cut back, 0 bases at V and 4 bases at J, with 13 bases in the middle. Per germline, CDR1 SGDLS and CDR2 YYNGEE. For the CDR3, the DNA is TGTGCCAGCAGCGTAGACCCAGGGGACGGCTATGGCTACACCTTC. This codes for CASSVDPGDGYGYTF.

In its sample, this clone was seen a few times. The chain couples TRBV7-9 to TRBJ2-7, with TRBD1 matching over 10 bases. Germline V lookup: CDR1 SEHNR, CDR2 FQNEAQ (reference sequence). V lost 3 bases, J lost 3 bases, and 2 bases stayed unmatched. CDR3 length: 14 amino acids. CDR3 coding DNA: TGTGCCAGCAGCTTCGGGACAGGGGTCTACGAGCAGTACTTC. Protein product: CASSFGTGVYEQYF.

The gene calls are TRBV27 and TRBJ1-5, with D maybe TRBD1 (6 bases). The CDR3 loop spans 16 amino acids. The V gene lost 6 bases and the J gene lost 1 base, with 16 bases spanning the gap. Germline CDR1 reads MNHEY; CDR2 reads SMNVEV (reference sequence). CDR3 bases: TGTGCCAGCAGCCTACGAGGGGGGGCGAGCAATCAGCCCCAGCATTTT. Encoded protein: CASSLRGGASNQPQHF.

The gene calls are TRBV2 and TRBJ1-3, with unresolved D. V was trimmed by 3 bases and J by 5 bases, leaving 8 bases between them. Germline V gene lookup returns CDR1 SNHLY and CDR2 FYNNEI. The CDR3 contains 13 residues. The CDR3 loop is CASSDRGRNTIYF. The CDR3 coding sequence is TGTGCCAGCAGTGATCGGGGAAGAAACACCATATATTTT.

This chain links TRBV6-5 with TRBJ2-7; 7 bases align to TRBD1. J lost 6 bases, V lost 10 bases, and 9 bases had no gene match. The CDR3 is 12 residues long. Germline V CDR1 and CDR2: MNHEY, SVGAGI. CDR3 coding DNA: TGTGCCATCTATGGTGGACAGGTCGAGCAGTACTTC. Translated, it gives CAIYGGQVEQYF.

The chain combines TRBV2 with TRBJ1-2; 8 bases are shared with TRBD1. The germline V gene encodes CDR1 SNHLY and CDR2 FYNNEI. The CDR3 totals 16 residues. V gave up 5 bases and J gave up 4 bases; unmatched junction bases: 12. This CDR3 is CASSPEGQVRVYGYTF. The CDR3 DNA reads TGTGCCAGCAGTCCAGAGGGACAGGTCAGAGTCTATGGCTACACCTTC.

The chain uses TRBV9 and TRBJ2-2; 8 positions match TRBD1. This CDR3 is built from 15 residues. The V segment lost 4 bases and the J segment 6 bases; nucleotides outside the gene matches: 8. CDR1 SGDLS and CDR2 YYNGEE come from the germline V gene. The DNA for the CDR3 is TGTGCCAGCAGCCCTGGACAGGGTTCGGCCGGGGAGCTGTTTTTT. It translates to CASSPGQGSAGELFF.

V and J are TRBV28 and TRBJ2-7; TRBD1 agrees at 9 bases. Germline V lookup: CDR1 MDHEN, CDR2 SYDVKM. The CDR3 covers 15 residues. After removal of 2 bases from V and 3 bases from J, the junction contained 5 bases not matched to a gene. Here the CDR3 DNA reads TGTGCCAGCAGTTTACACCGGGACAGGGTCTACGAGCAGTACTTC. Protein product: CASSLHRDRVYEQYF.

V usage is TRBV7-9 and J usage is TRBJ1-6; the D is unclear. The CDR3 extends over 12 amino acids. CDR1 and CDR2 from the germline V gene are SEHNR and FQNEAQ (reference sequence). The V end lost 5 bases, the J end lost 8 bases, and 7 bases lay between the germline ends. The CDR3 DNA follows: TGTGCCAGCAGCCTCCTCGATTCACCCCTCCACTTT. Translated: CASSLLDSPLHF.

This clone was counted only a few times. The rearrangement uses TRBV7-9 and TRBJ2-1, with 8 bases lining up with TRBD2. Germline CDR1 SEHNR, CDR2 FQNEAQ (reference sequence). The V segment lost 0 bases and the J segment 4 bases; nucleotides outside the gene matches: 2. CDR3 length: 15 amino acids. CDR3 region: CASSLAASGYNEQFF. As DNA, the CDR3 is TGTGCCAGCAGCTTAGCGGCTAGCGGGTACAATGAGCAGTTCTTC.

The CDR3 sequence: CASSHFETQYF. CDR3 coding DNA: TGTGCCAGCAGCCACTTCGAGACCCAGTACTTC. J is TRBJ2-5 and V is TRBV3-1 (or the pseudogene TRBV3-2); D is ambiguous. CDR3 size: 11 residues. V lost 3 bases and J lost 5, with 4 bases in between. Germline V gene data show CDR1 as LGHDT and CDR2 as YNNKEL (reference sequence).

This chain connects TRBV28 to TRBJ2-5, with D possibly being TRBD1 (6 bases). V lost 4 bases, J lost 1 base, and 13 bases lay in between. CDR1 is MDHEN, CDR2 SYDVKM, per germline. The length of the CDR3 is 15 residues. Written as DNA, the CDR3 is TGTGCCAGCAGTTACCCCAACAGGGCCCAAGAGACCCAGTACTTC. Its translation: CASSYPNRAQETQYF.

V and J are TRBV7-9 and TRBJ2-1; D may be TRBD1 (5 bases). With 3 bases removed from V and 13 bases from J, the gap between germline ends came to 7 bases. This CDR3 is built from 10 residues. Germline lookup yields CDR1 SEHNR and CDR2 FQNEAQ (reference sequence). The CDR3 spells CASSFRAQFF. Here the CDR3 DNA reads TGTGCCAGCAGCTTCAGGGCCCAGTTCTTC.

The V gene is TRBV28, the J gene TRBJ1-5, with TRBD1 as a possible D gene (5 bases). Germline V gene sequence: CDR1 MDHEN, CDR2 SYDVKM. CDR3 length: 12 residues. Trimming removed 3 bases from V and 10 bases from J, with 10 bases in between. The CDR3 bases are TGTGCCAGCAGTTTTTACGGGGGTCCCCAGCATTTT. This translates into CASSFYGGPQHF.

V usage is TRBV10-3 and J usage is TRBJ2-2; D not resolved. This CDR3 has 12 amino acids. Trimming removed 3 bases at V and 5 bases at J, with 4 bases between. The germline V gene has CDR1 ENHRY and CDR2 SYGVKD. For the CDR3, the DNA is TGTGCCATCAGTGATAGTACCGGGGAGCTGTTTTTT. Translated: CAISDSTGELFF.

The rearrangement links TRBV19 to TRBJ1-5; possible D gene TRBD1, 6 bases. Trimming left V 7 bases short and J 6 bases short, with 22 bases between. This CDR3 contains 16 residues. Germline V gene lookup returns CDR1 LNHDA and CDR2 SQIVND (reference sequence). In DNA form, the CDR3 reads TGTGCCAGTAAAACAGGGACAACCGGCACTGGTCAGCCCCAGCATTTT. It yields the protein CASKTGTTGTGQPQHF.

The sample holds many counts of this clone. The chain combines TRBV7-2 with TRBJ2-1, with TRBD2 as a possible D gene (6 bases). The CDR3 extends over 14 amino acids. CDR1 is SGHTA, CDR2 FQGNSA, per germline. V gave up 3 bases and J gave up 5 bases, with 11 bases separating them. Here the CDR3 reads CASSLGGYDNEQFF. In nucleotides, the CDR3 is TGTGCCAGCAGCTTGGGGGGATACGACAATGAGCAGTTCTTC.

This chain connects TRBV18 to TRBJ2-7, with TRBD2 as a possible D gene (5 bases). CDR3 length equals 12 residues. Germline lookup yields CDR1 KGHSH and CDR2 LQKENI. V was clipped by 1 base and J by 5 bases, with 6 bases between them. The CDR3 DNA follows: TGTGCCAGCTCACCACGGACTGACGAGCAGTACTTC. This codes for CASSPRTDEQYF.

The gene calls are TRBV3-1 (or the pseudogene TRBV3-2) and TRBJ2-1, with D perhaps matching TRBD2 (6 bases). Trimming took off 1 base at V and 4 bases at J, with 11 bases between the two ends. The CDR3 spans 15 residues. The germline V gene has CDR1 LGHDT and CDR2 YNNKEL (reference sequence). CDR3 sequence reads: CASSQAAGRYNEQFF. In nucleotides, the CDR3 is TGTGCCAGCAGCCAAGCCGCGGGGCGTTACAATGAGCAGTTCTTC.